The clone carrying this T cell receptor beta chain was detected a few times. Its antigen is unidentified. This sample is drawn from a study of T cell repertoires in cytomegalovirus infection. Across the whole study: Signatures in public TCR beta sequences pointed to both CMV infection and matching HLA type.

In TCRdb, the reads were re-called with MiXCR into one record per CDR3 protein. The profile shows 200,000 to 300,000 distinct CDR3 sequences, approximately 8.3% of them singletons. V was clipped by 4 bases and J by 5 bases, with 15 bases between them. The CDR3 sequence is 14 residues long. CDR1 MDHEN and CDR2 SYDVKM come from the germline V gene. Study-level results: What dominated the ex vivo response were HLA-C-restricted CMV-specific TCR beta clonotypes. Based on cumulative public TCR beta family frequency, carriers of CMV plus the relevant HLA were identified.

The source is a human donor in good health (CMV status not recorded). Some clones in this sample may be carry-over from other donors' samples. V gene TRBV28 combines with J gene TRBJ2-7; D perhaps matches TRBD1 (6 bases). The specimen sequenced was PBMCs. The DNA of the CDR3 is TGTGCCAGCAGTTCTTCAGGGGCGGTCAACGAGCAGTACTTC. This codes for CASSSSGAVNEQYF.